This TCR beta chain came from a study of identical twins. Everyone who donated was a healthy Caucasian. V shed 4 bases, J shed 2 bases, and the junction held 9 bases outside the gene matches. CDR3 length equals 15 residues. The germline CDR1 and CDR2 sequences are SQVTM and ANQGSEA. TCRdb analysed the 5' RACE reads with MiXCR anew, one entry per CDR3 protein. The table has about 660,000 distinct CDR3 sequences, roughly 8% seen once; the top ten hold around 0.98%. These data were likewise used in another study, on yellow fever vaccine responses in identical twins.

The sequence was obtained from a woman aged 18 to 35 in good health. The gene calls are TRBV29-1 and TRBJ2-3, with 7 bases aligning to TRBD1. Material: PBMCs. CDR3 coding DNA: TGCAGCGTTGGAGGGACAGAAACCTTCACAGATACGCAGTATTTT. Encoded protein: CSVGGTETFTDTQYF.